This T cell receptor beta chain derives from a study of T cell responses to AZD1222 COVID-19 vaccine. General study results and limits: Clonal diversity may have been underestimated, and the donors were mostly white British, with more females than males. Increased Spike-specific TCR breadth and depth were observed after two AZD1222 doses.

Concerning this clone: The antigen remains undetermined.

Germline V CDR1 and CDR2: SGHDN, FVKESK. Between the trimmed V and J ends, which lost 2 bases and 1 base, there was a span of 8 bases. The CDR3 runs 14 residues. Here immunoSEQ multiplex PCR was the method, and the copy in TCRdb shows in-frame clones only, minus some. The sample shows 90,000 to 120,000 clones, approximately 90% of them seen only once. The source material was peripheral blood, sampled on day 0 of AZD1222 vaccination. This TCR was sampled from an adult in good health. This chain joins TRBV14 and TRBJ1-1; no definite D call. DNA for the CDR3: TGTGCCAGCAGCCAATTTACCGGGAACACTGAAGCTTTCTTT. As protein: CASSQFTGNTEAFF.